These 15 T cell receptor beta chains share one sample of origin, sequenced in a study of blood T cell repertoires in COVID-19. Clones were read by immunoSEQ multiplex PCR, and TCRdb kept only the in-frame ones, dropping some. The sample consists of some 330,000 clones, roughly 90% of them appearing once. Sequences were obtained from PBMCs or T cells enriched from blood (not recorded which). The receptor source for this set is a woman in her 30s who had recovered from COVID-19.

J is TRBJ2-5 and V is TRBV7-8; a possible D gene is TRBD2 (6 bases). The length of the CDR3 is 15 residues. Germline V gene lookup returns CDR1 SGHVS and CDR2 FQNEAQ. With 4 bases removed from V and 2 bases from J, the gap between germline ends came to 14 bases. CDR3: CASSSFAGQQETQYF. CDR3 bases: TGTGCCAGCAGCTCGTTTGCGGGGCAACAAGAGACCCAGTACTTC.

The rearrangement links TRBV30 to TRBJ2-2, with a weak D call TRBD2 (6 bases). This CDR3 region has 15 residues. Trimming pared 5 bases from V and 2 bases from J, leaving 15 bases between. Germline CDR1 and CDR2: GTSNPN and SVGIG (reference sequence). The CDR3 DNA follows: TGTGCCTGGGGTAGGGGACTGGCCAACACCGGGGAGCTGTTTTTT. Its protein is CAWGRGLANTGELFF.

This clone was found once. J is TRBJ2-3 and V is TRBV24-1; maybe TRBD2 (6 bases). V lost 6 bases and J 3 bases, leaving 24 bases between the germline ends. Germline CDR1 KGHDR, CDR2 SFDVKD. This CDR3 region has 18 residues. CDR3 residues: CATSRTKGIGQGTDTQYF. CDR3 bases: TGTGCCACCAGTAGGACTAAGGGGATTGGACAAGGAACAGATACGCAGTATTTT.

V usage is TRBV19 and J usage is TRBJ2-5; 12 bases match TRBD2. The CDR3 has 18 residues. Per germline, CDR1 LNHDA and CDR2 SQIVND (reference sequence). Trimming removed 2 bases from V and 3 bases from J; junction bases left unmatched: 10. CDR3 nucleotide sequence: TGTGCCAGTAGTATAACGGCTAGCGGGAGGGGGATCGAAGAGACCCAGTACTTC. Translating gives CASSITASGRGIEETQYF.

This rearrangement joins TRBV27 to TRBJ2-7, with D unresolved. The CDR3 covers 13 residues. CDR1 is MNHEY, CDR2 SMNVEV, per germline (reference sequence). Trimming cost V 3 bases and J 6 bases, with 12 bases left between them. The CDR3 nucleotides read TGTGCCAGCAGTTTTCGAGTTCTGCGCGAGCAGTACTTC. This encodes CASSFRVLREQYF.

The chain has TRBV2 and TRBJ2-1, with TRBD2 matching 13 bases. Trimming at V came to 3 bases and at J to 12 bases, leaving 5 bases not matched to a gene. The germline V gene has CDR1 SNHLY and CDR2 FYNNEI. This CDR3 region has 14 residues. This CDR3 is CASSDGTSGKGQFF. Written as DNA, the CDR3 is TGTGCCAGCAGTGATGGGACTAGCGGGAAAGGGCAGTTCTTC.

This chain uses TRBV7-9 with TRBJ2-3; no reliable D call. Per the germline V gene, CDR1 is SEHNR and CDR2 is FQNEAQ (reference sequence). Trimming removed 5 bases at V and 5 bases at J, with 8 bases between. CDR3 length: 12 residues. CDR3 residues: CASSPPIDTQYF. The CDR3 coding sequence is TGTGCCAGCAGCCCCCCCATAGATACGCAGTATTTT.

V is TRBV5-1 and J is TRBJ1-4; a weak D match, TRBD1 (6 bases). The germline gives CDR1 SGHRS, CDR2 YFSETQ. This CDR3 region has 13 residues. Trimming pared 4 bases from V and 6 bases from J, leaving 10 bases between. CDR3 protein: CASSPDSHEKLFF. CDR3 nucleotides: TGCGCCAGCAGCCCGGACAGCCATGAAAAACTGTTTTTT.

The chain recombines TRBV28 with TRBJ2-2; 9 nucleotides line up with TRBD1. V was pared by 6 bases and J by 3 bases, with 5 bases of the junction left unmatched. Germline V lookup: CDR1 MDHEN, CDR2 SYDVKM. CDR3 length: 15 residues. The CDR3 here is CASSTGGADTGELFF. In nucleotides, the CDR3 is TGTGCCAGCAGCACAGGGGGCGCGGACACCGGGGAGCTGTTTTTT.

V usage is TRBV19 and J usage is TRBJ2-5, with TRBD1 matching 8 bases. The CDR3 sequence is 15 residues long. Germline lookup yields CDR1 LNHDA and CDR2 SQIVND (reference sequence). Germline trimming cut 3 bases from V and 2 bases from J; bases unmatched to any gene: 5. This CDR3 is CASSMGTGYQETQYF. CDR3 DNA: TGTGCCAGTAGTATGGGGACAGGCTATCAAGAGACCCAGTACTTC.

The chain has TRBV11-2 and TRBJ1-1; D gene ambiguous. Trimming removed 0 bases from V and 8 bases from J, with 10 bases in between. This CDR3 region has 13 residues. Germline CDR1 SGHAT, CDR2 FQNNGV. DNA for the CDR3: TGTGCCAGCAGCTTAGATCCATCCCGGGAAGCTTTCTTT. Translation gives CASSLDPSREAFF.

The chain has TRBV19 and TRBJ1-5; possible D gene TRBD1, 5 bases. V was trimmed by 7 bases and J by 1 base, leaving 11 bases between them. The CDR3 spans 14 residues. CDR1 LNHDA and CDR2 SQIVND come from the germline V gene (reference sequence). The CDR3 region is CASNPGLSNQPQHF. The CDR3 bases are TGTGCCAGTAATCCGGGACTCAGCAATCAGCCCCAGCATTTT.

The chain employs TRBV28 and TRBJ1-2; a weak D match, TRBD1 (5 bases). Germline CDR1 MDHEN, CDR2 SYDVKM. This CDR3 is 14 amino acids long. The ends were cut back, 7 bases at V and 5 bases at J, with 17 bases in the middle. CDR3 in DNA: TGTGCCAGCACATCCCCCGGGGGAGGGTATGGCTACACCTTC. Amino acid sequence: CASTSPGGGYGYTF.

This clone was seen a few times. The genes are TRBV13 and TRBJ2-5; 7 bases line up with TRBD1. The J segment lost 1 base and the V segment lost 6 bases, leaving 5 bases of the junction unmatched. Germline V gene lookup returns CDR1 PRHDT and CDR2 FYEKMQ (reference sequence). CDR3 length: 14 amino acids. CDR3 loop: CASSPRDSQETQYF. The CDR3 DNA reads TGTGCCAGCAGTCCCAGGGACAGCCAAGAGACCCAGTACTTC.

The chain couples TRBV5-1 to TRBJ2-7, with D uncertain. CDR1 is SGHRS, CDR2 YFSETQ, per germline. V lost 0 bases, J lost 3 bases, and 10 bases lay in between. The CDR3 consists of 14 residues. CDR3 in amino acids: CASSLASVSYEQYF. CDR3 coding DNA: TGCGCCAGCAGCTTGGCCAGCGTAAGCTACGAGCAGTACTTC.